The 11 T cell receptor beta chains reported below all come from one sample, sequenced in a study of blood T cell repertoires in COVID-19. Data came from immunoSEQ multiplex PCR; TCRdb stores just in-frame clones and leaves some out. The sample lists 110,000 to 150,000 clones; 80% to 90% were seen once. Sequencing was done on a sample of peripheral blood. Source of these receptors: a woman in her 50s with acute or convalescent COVID-19.

The chain recombines TRBV12-3 or TRBV12-4 with TRBJ1-5, with unresolved D. The length of the CDR3 is 13 residues. V was pared by 7 bases and J by 0 bases, with 7 bases between. CDR3 residues: CASTLYSNQPQHF. The DNA for the CDR3 is TGTGCCAGCACCCTATATAGCAATCAGCCCCAGCATTTT.

The chain links TRBV19 to TRBJ2-2; possibly TRBD1 for D (5 bases). The CDR3 totals 15 residues. Germline CDR1 reads LNHDA; CDR2 reads SQIVND (reference sequence). Between the trimmed V and J ends, which lost 3 bases and 7 bases, there was a span of 15 bases. CDR3 bases: TGTGCCAGTAGTATGGTGGCATCCCAGGGCGGGGAGCTGTTTTTT. Amino acids: CASSMVASQGGELFF.

The chain employs TRBV4-2 and TRBJ1-4, with unresolved D. V was clipped by 2 bases and J by 10 bases, with 11 bases between them. Per germline, CDR1 LGHNA and CDR2 YNFKEQ. This CDR3 has 13 residues. The CDR3 spells CASSQTAGRKLFF. The CDR3 DNA is TGTGCCAGCAGCCAAACCGCGGGCCGAAAACTGTTTTTT.

V gene TRBV29-1 combines with J gene TRBJ2-5; 12 bases line up with TRBD2. Germline trimming cut 5 bases from V and 5 bases from J; bases unmatched to any gene: 12. This CDR3 has 16 residues. Germline lookup yields CDR1 SQVTM and CDR2 ANQGSEA. The CDR3 region is CSVRRTSGNYGETQYF. In DNA, the CDR3 is TGCAGCGTTCGCAGGACTAGCGGGAATTATGGGGAGACCCAGTACTTC.

The V gene is TRBV10-2, the J gene TRBJ2-1; 7 nucleotides align to TRBD1. CDR3 size: 13 residues. V lost 6 bases to trimming and J lost 5 bases; unmatched junction nucleotides: 4. Germline CDR1 and CDR2: WSHSY and SAAADI. In DNA form, the CDR3 reads TGCGCCAGCAGCTCTACAGGGGACAATGAGCAGTTCTTC. This gives the protein CASSSTGDNEQFF.

This chain joins TRBV4-1 and TRBJ2-7; 11 bases align to TRBD2. The V gene's germline CDR1 is MGHRA and CDR2 YSYEKL. There are 16 residues in the CDR3. V was clipped by 0 bases and J by 0 bases; unmatched bases: 1. The CDR3 DNA follows: TGCGCCAGCAGCCAAGATGGGACTAGCGGCTCCTACGAGCAGTACTTC. Encoded protein: CASSQDGTSGSYEQYF.

This chain links TRBV6-5 with TRBJ2-7; D might be TRBD1 (6 bases). V lost 5 bases, J lost 4 bases, and 6 bases lay in between. The CDR3 sequence is 11 residues long. In germline, CDR1 is MNHEY, CDR2 SVGAGI. The DNA of the CDR3 is TGTGCCAGCAGTAGGGGGTACGAGCAGTACTTC. As protein: CASSRGYEQYF.

The rearrangement uses TRBV3-1 (or the pseudogene TRBV3-2) and TRBJ2-3, with D tentatively TRBD2 (5 bases). Trimming left V 4 bases short and J 5 bases short, with 10 bases between. CDR1 and CDR2 (germline): LGHDT, YNNKEL (reference sequence). The CDR3 covers 13 residues. Written as DNA, the CDR3 is TGTGCCAGCAGCCGTACTCGGGGAGATACGCAGTATTTT. It codes for CASSRTRGDTQYF.

As regards this clone: An end of the junction differs from the germline gene, which may be a read error. The V call is TRBV19, the J call TRBJ2-7, with 7 bases fitting TRBD1. Germline loops: CDR1 LNHDA, CDR2 SQIVND (reference sequence). This CDR3 is built from 15 residues. The chain's CDR3 is CASSTGRQGSHEQYF. CDR3 DNA sequence: TGTGCCAGTAGTACGGGCAGACAGGGCTCCCACGAGCAGTACTTC.

This chain uses TRBV7-8 with TRBJ2-1; TRBD1 matches 11 bases. The trim removed 4 bases at V and 8 bases at J, leaving 10 bases unmatched. CDR1 and CDR2 from the germline V gene are SGHVS and FQNEAQ. The CDR3 totals 16 residues. The CDR3 loop reads CASSSTTGTGGHEQFF. CDR3 coding DNA: TGTGCCAGCAGCTCCACAACCGGGACAGGGGGTCATGAGCAGTTCTTC.

This chain joins TRBV27 and TRBJ1-5; D unclear. The CDR3 sequence is 13 residues long. Germline V gene sequence: CDR1 MNHEY, CDR2 SMNVEV (reference sequence). Trimming shortened V by 2 bases and J by 3 bases, and 5 bases separated the two germline ends. CDR3 in DNA: TGTGCCAGCAGTTTAGACTCCAATCAGCCCCAGCATTTT. It translates to CASSLDSNQPQHF.